The T cell receptor beta chain described here comes from a study of control samples from healthy donors and cancer patients. Profiled with immunoSEQ multiplex PCR; TCRdb holds only in-frame clones, not every one. The table includes about 80,000 clones, about 89% detected once. V was pared by 1 base and J by 4 bases, with 17 bases between. CDR3 length: 18 residues. The V gene's germline CDR1 is SGHDN and CDR2 FVKESK. The sequence was collected from a woman in her sixties in good health. Specimen: blood. This chain connects TRBV14 to TRBJ1-6; D is possibly TRBD1 (6 bases). The CDR3 DNA reads TGTGCCAGCAGCCAAGCAAGGAGAACCACAGGGTATAATTCACCCCTCCACTTT. It is translated as CASSQARRTTGYNSPLHF.